This T cell receptor beta chain was captured by sequencing in a study of T cells after yellow fever vaccination. A single record per CDR3 protein comes from TCRdb applying MiXCR to the 5' RACE reads. Among more than 120,000 distinct CDR3 sequences, 7.7% were seen once, and the ten largest hold less than 0.85%. This clonotype was detected many times. The V segment lost 6 bases and the J segment 3 bases; nucleotides outside the gene matches: 8. This CDR3 comprises 14 residues. Germline CDR1 reads MNHEY; CDR2 reads SVGEGT. The rearrangement joins TRBV6-2 or TRBV6-3 to TRBJ2-7; 7 nucleotides match TRBD2. Sequencing used CD4+ T cells sorted from PBMCs, obtained 5 days after the yellow fever booster vaccination. The TCR sequence derives from a man aged 25-40 years who received the YFV17D yellow fever vaccine. CDR3 coding DNA: TGTGCCAGCAGGCAAGCCGGGAGGAACTACGAGCAGTACTTC. Amino acid sequence: CASRQAGRNYEQYF.